Listed below are T cell receptor beta chains from one sample, sequenced in a study of human T cells and chemical hapten exposure. TCRdb reprocessed the RACE reads via MiXCR and lists one record per CDR3 protein. This table has about 49,000 distinct CDR3 sequences, 9% to 9.5% appearing once. Sequencing used whole blood, obtained in connection with sensitization to the hapten diphenylcyclopropenone (DPC). These TCRs come from a woman between 45 and 65 years old with alopecia areata. Some clones in this sample may be carry-over from other donors' samples. Both conserved end residues are part of each CDR3. Each record gives: J gene, clone size, D gene, V gene, CDR3 DNA, CDR3 protein. D genes are given only for firm matches. Size is omitted from some rows. Given values are once, few, many or a class for expanded clones.

J: TRBJ1-2
size: many
D: .
V: TRBV11-2
DNA: TGTGCCAGCAGCTTAGTCGGCAGGGATGGCTACACCTTC
CDR3: CASSLVGRDGYTF

J: TRBJ2-1
size: many
D: .
V: TRBV20-1
DNA: TGCAGTGCTAACGGACCGTACAATGAGCAGTTCTTC
CDR3: CSANGPYNEQFF

J: TRBJ2-1
size: few
D: .
V: TRBV7-2
DNA: TGTGCCAGCAGCCAGGCCTTGGTTAATGGTGAGCAGTTCTTC
CDR3: CASSQALVNGEQFF

J: TRBJ2-3
size: few
D: .
V: TRBV20-1
DNA: TGCAGTGCTAGAGATCCGGGACTCCGCACAGATACGCAGTATTTT
CDR3: CSARDPGLRTDTQYF

J: TRBJ2-7
size: few
D: .
V: TRBV24-1
DNA: TGTGCCACCCAAGGGGTGGACGGCGACGAGCAGTACTTC
CDR3: CATQGVDGDEQYF

J: TRBJ2-3
size: many
D: TRBD2
V: TRBV29-1
DNA: TGCAGCGTTCGACCGGGACTAGCGGGAGCCGATACGCAGTATTTT
CDR3: CSVRPGLAGADTQYF

J: TRBJ2-4
size: many
D: TRBD1
V: TRBV18
DNA: TGTGCCAGCTCACGAGGGACAGGGGAAGCCAAAAACATTCAGTACTTC
CDR3: CASSRGTGEAKNIQYF

J: TRBJ1-5
size: .
D: .
V: TRBV5-1
DNA: TGCGCCAGCAGCTTGGGCTCCAGCAATCAGCCCCAGCATTTT
CDR3: CASSLGSSNQPQHF

J: TRBJ2-1
size: .
D: .
V: TRBV7-8
DNA: TGTGCCAGCAGCTTAGGGGGCGCGGGTGGGAATGAGCAGTTCTTC
CDR3: CASSLGGAGGNEQFF

J: TRBJ2-7
size: many
D: .
V: TRBV11-2
DNA: TGTGCCAGCAGCTTAGACAGATACGAGCAGTACTTC
CDR3: CASSLDRYEQYF

J: TRBJ1-1
size: few
D: TRBD1
V: TRBV29-1
DNA: TGCAGCGTTGGGGACAGGGACTTCCGCACTGAAGCTTTCTTT
CDR3: CSVGDRDFRTEAFF

J: TRBJ1-1
size: many
D: .
V: TRBV7-9
DNA: TGTGCCAGCAGCGTGGGTCCAAAGGGGCGAACAAACACTGAAGCTTTCTTT
CDR3: CASSVGPKGRTNTEAFF

J: TRBJ1-1
size: few
D: .
V: TRBV29-1
DNA: TGCAGCGTTTGGGACCCAATGAACACTGAAGCTTTCTTT
CDR3: CSVWDPMNTEAFF

J: TRBJ2-2
size: few
D: TRBD1
V: TRBV2
DNA: TGTGCCAGCACCATGGACAGGGGTACCGGGGAGCTGTTTTTT
CDR3: CASTMDRGTGELFF

J: TRBJ1-1
size: many
D: .
V: TRBV29-1
DNA: TGCAGCGTGGGAAAGAACACTGAAGCTTTCTTT
CDR3: CSVGKNTEAFF

J: TRBJ2-3
size: .
D: .
V: TRBV27
DNA: TGTGCCAGCAGTTTAGCGGGGGCGGGAAATACGCAGTATTTT
CDR3: CASSLAGAGNTQYF

J: TRBJ2-1
size: many
D: .
V: TRBV18
DNA: TGTGCCAGCTCACCGCTCATAAGTGAGTACAATGAGCAGTTCTTC
CDR3: CASSPLISEYNEQFF

J: TRBJ1-6
size: .
D: .
V: TRBV6-4
DNA: TGTGCCAGCAGTGAAACATGGGCCTTAAATTCACCCCTCCACTTT
CDR3: CASSETWALNSPLHF

J: TRBJ1-4
size: many
D: .
V: TRBV20-1
DNA: TGCAGTGCTAGAATGCCGATGCAGGGCTCAACTAATGAAAAACTGTTTTTT
CDR3: CSARMPMQGSTNEKLFF

J: TRBJ2-2
size: many
D: TRBD2
V: TRBV4-1
DNA: TGCGCCAGCAGCCACCTTACTAGCGGGAGGTATACCGGGGAGCTGTTTTTT
CDR3: CASSHLTSGRYTGELFF

J: TRBJ2-2
size: few
D: .
V: TRBV7-9
DNA: TGTGCCAGCAGCGCGTCCTTTGACCGCGGGGAGCTGTTTTTT
CDR3: CASSASFDRGELFF

J: TRBJ2-2
size: .
D: TRBD1
V: TRBV2
DNA: TGTGCCAGCAGTGAGACAGGGAGCAACACCGGGGAGCTGTTTTTT
CDR3: CASSETGSNTGELFF

J: TRBJ1-2
size: few
D: TRBD1
V: TRBV2
DNA: TGTGCCAGCTTAGTCTTATACAGGGGTCTTAACTATGGCTACACCTTC
CDR3: CASLVLYRGLNYGYTF

J: TRBJ1-6
size: .
D: .
V: TRBV4-2
DNA: TGTGCCAGCAGCCGCTCGCAGGGTAATTCACCCCTCCACTTT
CDR3: CASSRSQGNSPLHF

J: TRBJ2-4
size: many
D: TRBD1
V: TRBV15
DNA: TGTGCCACCAGCAGAGATAGGGGGCCGGTCAAAAACATTCAGTACTTC
CDR3: CATSRDRGPVKNIQYF

J: TRBJ1-1
size: few
D: .
V: TRBV30
DNA: TGTGCCTGGAAAAGGACAACGAACACTGAAGCTTTCTTT
CDR3: CAWKRTTNTEAFF

J: TRBJ2-1
size: many
D: TRBD2
V: TRBV20-1
DNA: TGCAGTGCAACTAGCGGGAGAGGCAATGAGCAGTTCTTC
CDR3: CSATSGRGNEQFF

J: TRBJ2-2
size: many
D: .
V: TRBV11-3
DNA: TGTGCCAGCAGCCAGGACACGAACACCGGGGAGCTGTTTTTT
CDR3: CASSQDTNTGELFF

J: TRBJ2-7
size: .
D: TRBD2
V: TRBV28
DNA: TGTGCCATCGGGAGGTCCCGCCCCTACGAGCAGTACTTC
CDR3: CAIGRSRPYEQYF

J: TRBJ1-1
size: many
D: .
V: TRBV6-6
DNA: TGTGCCACAAGCCCCGAGATGGACACTGAAGCTTTCTTT
CDR3: CATSPEMDTEAFF

J: TRBJ2-3
size: medium-sized
D: TRBD2
V: TRBV20-1
DNA: TGCAGTGCTAAAGTAGCGGGAGGGACCACAGATACGCAGTATTTT
CDR3: CSAKVAGGTTDTQYF

J: TRBJ2-1
size: many
D: .
V: TRBV28
DNA: TGTGCCAGCAGTTTATTTGCGGAAAACAATGAGCAGTTCTTC
CDR3: CASSLFAENNEQFF

J: TRBJ1-2
size: many
D: TRBD1
V: TRBV6-1
DNA: TGTGCCAGCACAGAGTCTGGACAGGCCACCGGCTACACCTTC
CDR3: CASTESGQATGYTF

J: TRBJ1-1
size: many
D: .
V: TRBV3-1
DNA: TGTGCCAGCAGCCGGGGACGGCAGAACACTGAAGCTTTCTTT
CDR3: CASSRGRQNTEAFF

J: TRBJ2-1
size: .
D: .
V: TRBV6-2/TRBV6-3
DNA: TGTGCCAGCAGTTATCCCGGGACATCCTACAATGAGCAGTTCTTC
CDR3: CASSYPGTSYNEQFF

J: TRBJ2-1
size: many
D: .
V: TRBV7-2
DNA: TGTGCCAGCAGCTTAGCGTACCAGGCGAGCTCCTACAATGAGCAGTTCTTC
CDR3: CASSLAYQASSYNEQFF

J: TRBJ2-2
size: many
D: .
V: TRBV4-1
DNA: TGCGCCAGCAGCCAAGATAGCAACAGCGCGAACACCGGGGAGCTGTTTTTT
CDR3: CASSQDSNSANTGELFF